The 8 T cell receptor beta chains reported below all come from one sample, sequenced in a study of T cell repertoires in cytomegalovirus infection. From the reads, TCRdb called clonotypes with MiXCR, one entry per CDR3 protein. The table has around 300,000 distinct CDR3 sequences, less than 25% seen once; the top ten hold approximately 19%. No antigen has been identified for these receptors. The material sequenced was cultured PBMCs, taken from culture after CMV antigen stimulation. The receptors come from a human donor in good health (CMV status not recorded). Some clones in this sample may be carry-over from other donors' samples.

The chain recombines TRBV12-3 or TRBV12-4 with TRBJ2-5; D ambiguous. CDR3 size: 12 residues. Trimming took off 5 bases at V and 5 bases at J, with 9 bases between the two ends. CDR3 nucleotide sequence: TGTGCCAGCAGTAGCCTAAGGGAGACCCAGTACTTC. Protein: CASSSLRETQYF.

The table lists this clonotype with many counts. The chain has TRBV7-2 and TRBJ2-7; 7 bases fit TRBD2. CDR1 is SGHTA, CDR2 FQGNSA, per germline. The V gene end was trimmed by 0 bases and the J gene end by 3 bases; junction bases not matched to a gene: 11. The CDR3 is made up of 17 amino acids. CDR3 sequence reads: CASSLARGGRSGYEQYF. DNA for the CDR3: TGTGCCAGCAGCTTAGCGAGAGGCGGGAGATCTGGCTACGAGCAGTACTTC.

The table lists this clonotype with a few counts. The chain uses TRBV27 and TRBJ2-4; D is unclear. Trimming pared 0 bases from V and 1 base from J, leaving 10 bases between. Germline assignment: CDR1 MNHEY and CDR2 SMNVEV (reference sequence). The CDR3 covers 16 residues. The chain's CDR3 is CASSLSPVRAKNIQYF. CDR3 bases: TGTGCCAGCAGTTTATCTCCTGTTAGGGCCAAAAACATTCAGTACTTC.

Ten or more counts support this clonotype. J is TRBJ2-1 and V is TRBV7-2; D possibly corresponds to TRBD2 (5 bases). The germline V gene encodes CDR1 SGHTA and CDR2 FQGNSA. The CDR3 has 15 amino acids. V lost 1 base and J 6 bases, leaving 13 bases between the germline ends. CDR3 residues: CASSLEAEIPNEQFF. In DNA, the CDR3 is TGTGCCAGCAGCTTAGAAGCGGAAATCCCCAATGAGCAGTTCTTC.

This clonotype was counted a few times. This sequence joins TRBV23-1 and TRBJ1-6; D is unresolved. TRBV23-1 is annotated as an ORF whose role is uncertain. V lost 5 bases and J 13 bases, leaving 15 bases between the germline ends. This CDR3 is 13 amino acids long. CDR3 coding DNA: TGCGCCAGCAGTAATCTCTCCTGGATCCCCCTCCACTTT. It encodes CASSNLSWIPLHF.

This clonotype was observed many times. The CDR3 here is CASSSTGITDTQYF. CDR3 bases: TGTGCCAGCAGTTCGACGGGGATAACAGATACGCAGTATTTT. The genes are TRBV12-3 or TRBV12-4 and TRBJ2-3; tentatively, D is TRBD2 (5 bases). The ends were cut back, 4 bases at V and 3 bases at J, with 11 bases in the middle. The CDR3 is 14 residues long.

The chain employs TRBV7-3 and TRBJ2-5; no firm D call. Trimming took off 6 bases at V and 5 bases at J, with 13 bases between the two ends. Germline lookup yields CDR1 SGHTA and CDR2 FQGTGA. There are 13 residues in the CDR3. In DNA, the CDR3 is TGTGCCAGCAGGCAACCTGTCGGGGAGACCCAGTACTTC. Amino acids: CASRQPVGETQYF. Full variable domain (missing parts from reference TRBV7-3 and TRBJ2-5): GAGVSQTPSNKVTEKGKYVELRCDPISGHTALYWYRQSLGQGPEFLIYFQGTGAADDSGLPNDRFFAVRPEGSVSTLKIQRTERGDSAVYLCASRQPVGETQYFGPGTRLLVL.

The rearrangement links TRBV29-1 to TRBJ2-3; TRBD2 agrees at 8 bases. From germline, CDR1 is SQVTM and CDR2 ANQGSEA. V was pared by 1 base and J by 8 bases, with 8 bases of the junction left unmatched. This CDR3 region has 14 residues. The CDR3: CSVEVSGVRGTQYF. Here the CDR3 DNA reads TGCAGCGTTGAAGTTAGCGGGGTCAGGGGTACGCAGTATTTT.